The 4 T cell receptor beta chains in this list originate from one sample, sequenced in a study of T cell responses to AZD1222 COVID-19 vaccine. Clones were read by immunoSEQ multiplex PCR, and TCRdb kept only the in-frame ones, dropping some. The repertoire has tens of thousands of clones, 70% to 90% of them found once; the top ten carry roughly 15%. The specimen comprised peripheral blood, sampled on day 0 of AZD1222 vaccination. The receptors were sampled from an adult in good health.

The rearrangement links TRBV20-1 to TRBJ1-6; D gene ambiguous. Trimming cost V 3 bases and J 7 bases, with 7 bases left between them. Looked up from germline, CDR1 is DFQATT and CDR2 is SNEGSKA (reference sequence). CDR3 length: 12 residues. This CDR3 is CSASKQNSPLHF. The CDR3, as DNA: TGCAGTGCTAGTAAGCAGAATTCACCCCTCCACTTT.

The chain links TRBV7-6 to TRBJ1-3, with D perhaps matching TRBD1 (5 bases). Germline V gives CDR1 SGHVS, CDR2 FNYEAQ. Trimming removed 1 base at V and 4 bases at J, with 14 bases between. This CDR3 is 16 amino acids long. CDR3 DNA sequence: TGTGCCAGCAGCTTAGGGGCCGGGGCTTCGGGAAACACCATATATTTT. This gives the protein CASSLGAGASGNTIYF.

This clone was observed a handful of times. The J gene is TRBJ1-6, the V gene TRBV3-1 (or the pseudogene TRBV3-2); D gene ambiguous. Germline lookup yields CDR1 LGHDT and CDR2 YNNKEL (reference sequence). The CDR3 sequence is 17 residues long. V gave up 2 bases and J gave up 4 bases, with 15 bases separating them. The CDR3, as DNA: TGTGCCAGCAGCCAAAACCCCCGACTAAATTATAATTCACCCCTCCACTTT. Its protein is CASSQNPRLNYNSPLHF.

The CDR3 bases are TGTGCCAGCAGGCTAAACTACAATGAGCAGTTCTTC. Protein sequence: CASRLNYNEQFF. This chain joins TRBV12-3 or TRBV12-4 and TRBJ2-1; D gene uncertain. Trimming removed 6 bases from V and 3 bases from J, with 6 bases in between. The CDR3 has 12 amino acids.